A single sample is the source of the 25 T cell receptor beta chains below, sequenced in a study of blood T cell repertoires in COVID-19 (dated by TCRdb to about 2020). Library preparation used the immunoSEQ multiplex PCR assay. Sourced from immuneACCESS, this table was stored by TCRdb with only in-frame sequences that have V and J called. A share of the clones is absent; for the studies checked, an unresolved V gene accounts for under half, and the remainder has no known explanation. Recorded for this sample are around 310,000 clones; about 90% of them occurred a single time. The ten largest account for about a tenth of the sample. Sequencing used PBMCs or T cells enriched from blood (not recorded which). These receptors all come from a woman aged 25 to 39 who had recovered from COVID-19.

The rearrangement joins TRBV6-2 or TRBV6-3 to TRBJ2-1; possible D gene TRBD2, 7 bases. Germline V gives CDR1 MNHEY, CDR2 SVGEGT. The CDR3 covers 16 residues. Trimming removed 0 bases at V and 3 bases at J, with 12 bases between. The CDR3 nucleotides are TGTGCCAGCAGTTACTCGGGGGCTAGCGGCTACAATGAGCAGTTCTTC. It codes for CASSYSGASGYNEQFF.

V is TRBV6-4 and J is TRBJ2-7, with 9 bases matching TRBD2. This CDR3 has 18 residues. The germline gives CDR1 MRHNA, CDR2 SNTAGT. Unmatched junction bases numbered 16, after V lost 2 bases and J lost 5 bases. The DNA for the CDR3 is TGTGCCAGCAGTGACGATGGGGCTAGCGGGAACTTTGAGGACGAGCAGTACTTC. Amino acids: CASSDDGASGNFEDEQYF.

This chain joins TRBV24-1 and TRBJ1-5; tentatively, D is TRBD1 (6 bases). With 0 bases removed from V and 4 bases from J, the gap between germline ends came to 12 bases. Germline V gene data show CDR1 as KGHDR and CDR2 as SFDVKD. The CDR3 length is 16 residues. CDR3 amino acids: CATSDLRTDRNQPQHF. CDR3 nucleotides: TGTGCCACCAGTGATTTGCGGACAGACAGAAATCAGCCCCAGCATTTT.

The CDR3 protein is CASRALDRVNTEAFF. CDR3 in DNA: TGTGCCAGCAGGGCCCTGGACAGAGTGAACACTGAAGCTTTCTTT. The chain employs TRBV6-5 and TRBJ1-1; D perhaps matches TRBD1 (6 bases). Germline loops: CDR1 MNHEY, CDR2 SVGAGI. The CDR3 length is 15 residues. V shed 6 bases and J shed 0 bases, with 14 bases lying between them.

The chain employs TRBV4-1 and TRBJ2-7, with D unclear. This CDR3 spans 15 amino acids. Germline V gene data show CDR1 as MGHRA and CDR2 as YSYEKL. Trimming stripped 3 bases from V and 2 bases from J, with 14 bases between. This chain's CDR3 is CASSHKLLSTYEQYF. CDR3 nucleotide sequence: TGCGCCAGCAGCCATAAACTTCTTTCTACCTACGAGCAGTACTTC.

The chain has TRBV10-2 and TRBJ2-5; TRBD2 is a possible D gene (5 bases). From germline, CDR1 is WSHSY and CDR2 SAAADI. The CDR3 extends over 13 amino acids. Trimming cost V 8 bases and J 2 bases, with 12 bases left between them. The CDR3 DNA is TGCGCCAGCTCATTCGGGGTTCAAGAGACCCAGTACTTC. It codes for CASSFGVQETQYF.

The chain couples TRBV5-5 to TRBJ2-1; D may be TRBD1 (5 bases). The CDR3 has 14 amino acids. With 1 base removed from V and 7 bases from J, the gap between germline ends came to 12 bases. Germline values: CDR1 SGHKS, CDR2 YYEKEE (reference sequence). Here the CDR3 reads CASSLQGFDNEQFF. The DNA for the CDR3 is TGTGCCAGCAGCTTGCAGGGTTTTGATAATGAGCAGTTCTTC.

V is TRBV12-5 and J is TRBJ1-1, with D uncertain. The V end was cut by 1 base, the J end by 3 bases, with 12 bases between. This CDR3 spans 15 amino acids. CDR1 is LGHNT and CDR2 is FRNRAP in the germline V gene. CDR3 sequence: CASGLGSWEDTEAFF. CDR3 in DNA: TGTGCTAGTGGTTTGGGCTCTTGGGAGGACACTGAAGCTTTCTTT.

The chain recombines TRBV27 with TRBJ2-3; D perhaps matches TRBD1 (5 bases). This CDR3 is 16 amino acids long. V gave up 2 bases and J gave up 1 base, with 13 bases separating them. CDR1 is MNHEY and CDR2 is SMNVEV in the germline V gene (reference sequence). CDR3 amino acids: CASSLVMGHGTDTQYF. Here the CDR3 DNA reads TGTGCCAGCAGTTTAGTTATGGGGCACGGCACAGATACGCAGTATTTT.

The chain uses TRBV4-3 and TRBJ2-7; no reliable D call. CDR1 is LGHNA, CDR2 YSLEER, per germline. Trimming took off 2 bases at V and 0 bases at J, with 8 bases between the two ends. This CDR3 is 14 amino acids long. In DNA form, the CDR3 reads TGCGCCAGCAGCCAATACGCGTACTCCTACGAGCAGTACTTC. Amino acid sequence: CASSQYAYSYEQYF.

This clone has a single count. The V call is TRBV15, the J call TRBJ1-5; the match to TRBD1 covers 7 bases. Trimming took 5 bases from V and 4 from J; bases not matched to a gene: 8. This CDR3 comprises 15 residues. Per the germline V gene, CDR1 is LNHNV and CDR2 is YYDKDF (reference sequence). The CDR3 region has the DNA TGTGCCACCAGCCCGGGGGGGACAGCTAATCAGCCCCAGCATTTT. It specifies CATSPGGTANQPQHF.

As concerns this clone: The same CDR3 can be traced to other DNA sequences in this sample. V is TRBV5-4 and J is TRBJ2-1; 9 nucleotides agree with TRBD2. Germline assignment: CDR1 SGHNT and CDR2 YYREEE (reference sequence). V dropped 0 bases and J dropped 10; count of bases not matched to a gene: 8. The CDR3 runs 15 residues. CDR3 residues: CASSLVPAGGIEQFF. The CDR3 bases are TGTGCCAGCAGCTTGGTTCCAGCGGGGGGCATAGAGCAGTTCTTC.

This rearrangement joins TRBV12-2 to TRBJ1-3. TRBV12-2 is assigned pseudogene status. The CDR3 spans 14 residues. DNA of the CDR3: TGTGCAAGTCGCCTCACTTGCTCTGGAAACACCATATATTTT. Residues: CASRLTCSGNTIYF.

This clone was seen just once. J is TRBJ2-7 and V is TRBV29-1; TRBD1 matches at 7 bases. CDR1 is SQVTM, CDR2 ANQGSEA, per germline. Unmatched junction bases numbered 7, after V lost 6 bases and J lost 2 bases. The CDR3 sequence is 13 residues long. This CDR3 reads CSVGDRDPYEQYF. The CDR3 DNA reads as TGCAGCGTCGGCGACAGGGACCCCTACGAGCAGTACTTC.

The CDR3 nucleotides read TGTGCCAGCAGGCTCCGAGGACAGGGGAACACCGGGGAGCTGTTTTTT. The encoded protein is CASRLRGQGNTGELFF. The rearrangement links TRBV7-2 to TRBJ2-2, with 8 nucleotides matching TRBD1. CDR1 and CDR2 from the germline V gene are SGHTA and FQGNSA. J gave up 1 base and V 6 bases, and 7 bases lay outside the gene matches. The CDR3 runs to 16 residues.

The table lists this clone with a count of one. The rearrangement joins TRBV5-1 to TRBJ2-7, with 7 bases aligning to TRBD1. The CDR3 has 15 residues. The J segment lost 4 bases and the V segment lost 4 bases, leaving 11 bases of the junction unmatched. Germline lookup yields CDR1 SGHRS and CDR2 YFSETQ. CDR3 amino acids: CASSLSDRTFYEQYF. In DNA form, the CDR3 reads TGCGCCAGCAGCCTGTCGGACAGGACTTTTTACGAGCAGTACTTC.

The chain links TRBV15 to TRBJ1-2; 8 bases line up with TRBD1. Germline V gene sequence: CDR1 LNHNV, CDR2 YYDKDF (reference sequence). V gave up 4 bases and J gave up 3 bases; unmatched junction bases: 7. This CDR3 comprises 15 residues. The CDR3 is CATSKYRGAHYGYTF. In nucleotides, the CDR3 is TGTGCCACCAGCAAGTACAGGGGGGCCCACTATGGCTACACCTTC.

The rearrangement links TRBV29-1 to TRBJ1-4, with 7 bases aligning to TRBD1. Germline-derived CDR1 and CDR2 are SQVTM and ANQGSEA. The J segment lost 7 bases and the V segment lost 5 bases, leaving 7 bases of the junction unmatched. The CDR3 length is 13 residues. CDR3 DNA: TGCAGCGTTTCGACAGGGAGCCGTGAAAAACTGTTTTTT. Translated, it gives CSVSTGSREKLFF. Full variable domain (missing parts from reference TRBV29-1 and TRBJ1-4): SAVISQKPSRDICQRGTSLTIQCQVDSQVTMMFWYRQQPGQSLTLIATANQGSEATYESGFVIDKFPISRPNLTFSTLTVSNMSPEDSSIYLCSVSTGSREKLFFGSGTQLSVL.

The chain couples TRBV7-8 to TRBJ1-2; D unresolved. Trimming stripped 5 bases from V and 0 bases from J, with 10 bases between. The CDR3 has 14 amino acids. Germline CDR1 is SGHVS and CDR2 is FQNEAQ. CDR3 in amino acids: CASSLSGANYGYTF. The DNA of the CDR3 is TGTGCCAGCAGCCTCAGTGGAGCTAACTATGGCTACACCTTC.

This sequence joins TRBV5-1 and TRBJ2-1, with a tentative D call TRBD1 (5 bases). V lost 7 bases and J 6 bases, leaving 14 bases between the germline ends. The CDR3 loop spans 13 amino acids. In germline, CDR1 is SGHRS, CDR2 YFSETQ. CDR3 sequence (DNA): TGCGCCAGCCAACTCGACAGACGCAATGAGCAGTTCTTC. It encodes CASQLDRRNEQFF. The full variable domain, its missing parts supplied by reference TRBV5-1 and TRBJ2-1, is KAGVTQTPRYLIKTRGQQVTLSCSPISGHRSVSWYQQTPGQGLQFLFEYFSETQRNKGNFPGRFSGRQFSNSRSEMNVSTLELGDSALYLCASQLDRRNEQFFGPGTRLTVL.

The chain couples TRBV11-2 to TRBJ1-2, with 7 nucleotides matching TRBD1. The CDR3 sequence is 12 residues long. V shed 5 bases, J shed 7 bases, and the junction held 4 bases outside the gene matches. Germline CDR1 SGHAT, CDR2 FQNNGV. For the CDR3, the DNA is TGTGCCAGCAGCCAGGGGGTGGGTGGCTACACCTTC. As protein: CASSQGVGGYTF.

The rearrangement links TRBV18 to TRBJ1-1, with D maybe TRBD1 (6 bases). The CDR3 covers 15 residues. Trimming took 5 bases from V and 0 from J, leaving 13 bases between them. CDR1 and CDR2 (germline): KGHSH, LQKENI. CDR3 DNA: TGTGCCAGCTCAACAGGACAGCTGATGAACACTGAAGCTTTCTTT. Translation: CASSTGQLMNTEAFF.

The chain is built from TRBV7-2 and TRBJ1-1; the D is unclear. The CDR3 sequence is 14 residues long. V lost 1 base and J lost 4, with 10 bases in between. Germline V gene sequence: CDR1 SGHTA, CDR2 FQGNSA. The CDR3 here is CASSLVTGTTEAFF. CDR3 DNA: TGTGCCAGCAGCTTAGTTACGGGTACCACTGAAGCTTTCTTT. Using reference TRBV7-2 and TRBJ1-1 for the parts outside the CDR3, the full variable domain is GAGVSQSPSNKVTEKGKDVELRCDPISGHTALYWYRQSLGQGLEFLIYFQGNSAPDKSGLPSDRFSAERTGGSVSTLTIQRTQQEDSAVYLCASSLVTGTTEAFFGQGTRLTVV.

DNA for the CDR3: TGCAGTGCTTACGGGGGGCTTAGCTACACCTTC. It is translated as CSAYGGLSYTF. The J gene is TRBJ1-2, the V gene TRBV20-1; D perhaps matches TRBD1 (6 bases). V lost 5 bases and J lost 9, with 13 bases in between. This CDR3 has 11 amino acids. Germline V gene sequence: CDR1 DFQATT, CDR2 SNEGSKA (reference sequence).

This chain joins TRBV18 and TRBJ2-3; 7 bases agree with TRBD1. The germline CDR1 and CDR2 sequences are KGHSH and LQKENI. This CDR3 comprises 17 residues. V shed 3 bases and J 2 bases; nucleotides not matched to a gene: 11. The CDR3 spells CASSPLSPGGFTDTQYF. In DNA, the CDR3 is TGTGCCAGCTCACCCCTATCCCCAGGGGGTTTCACAGATACGCAGTATTTT.